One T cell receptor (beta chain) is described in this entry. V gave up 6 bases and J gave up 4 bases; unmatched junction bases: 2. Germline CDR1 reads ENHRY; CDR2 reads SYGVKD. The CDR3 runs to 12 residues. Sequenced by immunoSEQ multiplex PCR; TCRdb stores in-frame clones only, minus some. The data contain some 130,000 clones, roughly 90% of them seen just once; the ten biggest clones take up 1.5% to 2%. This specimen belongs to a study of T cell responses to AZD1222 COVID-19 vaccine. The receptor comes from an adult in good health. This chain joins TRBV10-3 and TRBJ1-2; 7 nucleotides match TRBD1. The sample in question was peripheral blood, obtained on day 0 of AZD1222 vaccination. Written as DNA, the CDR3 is TGTGCCATCAGGGGGGACAGCTATGGCTACACCTTC. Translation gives CAIRGDSYGYTF.